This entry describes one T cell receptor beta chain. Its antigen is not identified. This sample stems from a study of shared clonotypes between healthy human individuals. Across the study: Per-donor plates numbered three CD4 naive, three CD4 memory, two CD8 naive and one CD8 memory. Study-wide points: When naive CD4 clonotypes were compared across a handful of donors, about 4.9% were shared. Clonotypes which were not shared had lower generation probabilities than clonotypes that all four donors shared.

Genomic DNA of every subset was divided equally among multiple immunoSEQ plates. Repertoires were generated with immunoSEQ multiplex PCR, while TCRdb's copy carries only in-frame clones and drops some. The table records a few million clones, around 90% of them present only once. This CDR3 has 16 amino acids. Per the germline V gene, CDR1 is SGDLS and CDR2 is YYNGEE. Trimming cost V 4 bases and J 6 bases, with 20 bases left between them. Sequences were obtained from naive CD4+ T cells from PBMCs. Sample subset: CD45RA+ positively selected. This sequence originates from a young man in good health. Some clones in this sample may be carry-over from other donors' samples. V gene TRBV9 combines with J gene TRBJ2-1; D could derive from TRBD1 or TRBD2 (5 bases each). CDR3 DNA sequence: TGTGCCAGCAGCTCACACATACGGGGCTTCCTCAATGAGCAGTTCTTC. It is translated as CASSSHIRGFLNEQFF.